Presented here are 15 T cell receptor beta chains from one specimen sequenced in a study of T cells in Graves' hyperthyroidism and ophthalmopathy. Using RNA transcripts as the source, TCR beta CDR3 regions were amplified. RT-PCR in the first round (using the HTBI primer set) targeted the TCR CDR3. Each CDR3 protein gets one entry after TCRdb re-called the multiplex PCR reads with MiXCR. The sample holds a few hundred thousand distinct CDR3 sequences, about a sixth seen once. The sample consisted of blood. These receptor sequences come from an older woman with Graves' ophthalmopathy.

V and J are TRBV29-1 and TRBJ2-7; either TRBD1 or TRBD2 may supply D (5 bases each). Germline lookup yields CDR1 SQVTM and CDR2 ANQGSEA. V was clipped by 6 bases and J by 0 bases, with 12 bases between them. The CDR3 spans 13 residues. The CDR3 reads CSVGDLNSYEQYF. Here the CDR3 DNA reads TGCAGCGTGGGGGACCTTAACTCCTACGAGCAGTACTTC.

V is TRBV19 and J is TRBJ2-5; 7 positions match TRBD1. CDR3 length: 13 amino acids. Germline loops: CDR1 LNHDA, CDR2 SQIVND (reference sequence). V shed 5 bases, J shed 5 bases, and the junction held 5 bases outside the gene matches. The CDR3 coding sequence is TGTGCCAGTAGTCCACAGGGGTATGAGACCCAGTACTTC. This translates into CASSPQGYETQYF.

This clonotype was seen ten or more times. DNA for the CDR3: TGTGCCAGCTCAGCGGGACAGGGCCCCCTCGAGCAGTACTTC. It specifies CASSAGQGPLEQYF. The V and J genes are TRBV18 and TRBJ2-7, with 9 bases fitting TRBD1. The junction had 8 bases not matched to a gene; V was cut back by 5 bases and J by 6 bases. CDR1 KGHSH and CDR2 LQKENI come from the germline V gene. The CDR3 length is 14 residues.

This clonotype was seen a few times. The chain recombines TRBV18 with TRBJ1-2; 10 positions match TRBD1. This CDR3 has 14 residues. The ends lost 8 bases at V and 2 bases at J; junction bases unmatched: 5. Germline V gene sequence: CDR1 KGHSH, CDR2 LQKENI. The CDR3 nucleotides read TGTGCCAGCACCAGACAGGGGGCAAACTATGGCTACACCTTC. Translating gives CASTRQGANYGYTF. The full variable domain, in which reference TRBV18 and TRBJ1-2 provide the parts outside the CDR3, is NAGVMQNPRHLVRRRGQEARLRCSPMKGHSHVYWYRQLPEEGLKFMVYLQKENIIDESGMPKERFSAEFPKEGPSILRIQQVVRGDSAAYFCASTRQGANYGYTFGSGTRLTVV.

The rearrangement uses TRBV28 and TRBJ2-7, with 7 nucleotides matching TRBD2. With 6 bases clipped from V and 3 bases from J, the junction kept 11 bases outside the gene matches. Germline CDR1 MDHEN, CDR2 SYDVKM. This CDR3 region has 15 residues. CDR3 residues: CASSRSSGSIYEQYF. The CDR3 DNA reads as TGTGCCAGCAGCAGATCTAGCGGATCTATCTACGAGCAGTACTTC.

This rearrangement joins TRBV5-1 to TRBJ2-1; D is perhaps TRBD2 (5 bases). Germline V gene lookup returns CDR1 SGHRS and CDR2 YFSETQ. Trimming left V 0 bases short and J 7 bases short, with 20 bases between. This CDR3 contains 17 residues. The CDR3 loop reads CASSLASGFRMRNEQFF. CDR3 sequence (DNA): TGCGCCAGCAGCTTGGCATCGGGGTTCCGAATGCGGAATGAGCAGTTCTTC.

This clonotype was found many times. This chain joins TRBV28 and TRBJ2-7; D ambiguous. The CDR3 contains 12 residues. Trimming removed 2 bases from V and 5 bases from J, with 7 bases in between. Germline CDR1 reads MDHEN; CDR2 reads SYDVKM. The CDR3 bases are TGTGCCAGCAGTTTAAGCGTAGACGAGCAGTACTTC. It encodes CASSLSVDEQYF.

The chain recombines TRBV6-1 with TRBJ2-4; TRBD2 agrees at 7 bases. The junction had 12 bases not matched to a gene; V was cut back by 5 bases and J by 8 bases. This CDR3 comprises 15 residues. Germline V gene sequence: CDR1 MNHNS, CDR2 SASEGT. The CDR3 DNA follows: TGTGCCAGCAGTAAGGGACTACCCCGTGGGGACATTCAGTACTTC. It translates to CASSKGLPRGDIQYF.

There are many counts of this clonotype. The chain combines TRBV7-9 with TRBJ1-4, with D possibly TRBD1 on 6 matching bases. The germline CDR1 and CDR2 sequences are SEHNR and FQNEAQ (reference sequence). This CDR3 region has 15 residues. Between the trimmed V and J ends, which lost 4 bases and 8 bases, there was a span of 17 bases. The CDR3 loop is CASSYLDSSWEKLFF. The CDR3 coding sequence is TGTGCCAGCAGCTATTTGGACAGTTCTTGGGAAAAACTGTTTTTT. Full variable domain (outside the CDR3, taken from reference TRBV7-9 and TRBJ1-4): DTGVSQNPRHKITKRGQNVTFRCDPISEHNRLYWYRQTLGQGPEFLTYFQNEAQLEKSRLLSDRFSAERPKGSFSTLEIQRTEQGDSAMYLCASSYLDSSWEKLFFGSGTQLSVL.

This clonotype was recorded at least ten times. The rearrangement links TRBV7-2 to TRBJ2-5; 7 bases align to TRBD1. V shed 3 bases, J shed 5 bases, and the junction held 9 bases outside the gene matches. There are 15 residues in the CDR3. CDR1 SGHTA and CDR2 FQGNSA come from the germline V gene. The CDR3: CASSFQQGNGETQYF. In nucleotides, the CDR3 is TGTGCCAGCAGCTTCCAACAGGGGAACGGGGAGACCCAGTACTTC.

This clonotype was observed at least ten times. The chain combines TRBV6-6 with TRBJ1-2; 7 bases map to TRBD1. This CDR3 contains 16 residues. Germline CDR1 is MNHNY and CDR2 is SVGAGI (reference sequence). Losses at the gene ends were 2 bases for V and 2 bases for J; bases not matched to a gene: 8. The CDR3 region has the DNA TGTGCCAGCAGTTACCCTACTGGACAGGAGAACTATGGCTACACCTTC. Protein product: CASSYPTGQENYGYTF.

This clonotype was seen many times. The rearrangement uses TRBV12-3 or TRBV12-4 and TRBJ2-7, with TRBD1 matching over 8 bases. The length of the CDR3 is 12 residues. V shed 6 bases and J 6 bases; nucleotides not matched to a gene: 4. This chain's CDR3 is CASRMDRAEQYF. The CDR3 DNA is TGTGCCAGCAGGATGGACAGGGCCGAGCAGTACTTC.

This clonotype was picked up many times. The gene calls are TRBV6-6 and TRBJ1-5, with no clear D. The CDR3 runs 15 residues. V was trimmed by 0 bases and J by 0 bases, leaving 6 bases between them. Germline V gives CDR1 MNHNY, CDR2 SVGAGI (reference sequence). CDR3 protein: CASSYSRVSNQPQHF. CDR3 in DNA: TGTGCCAGCAGTTACTCGAGAGTTAGCAATCAGCCCCAGCATTTT.

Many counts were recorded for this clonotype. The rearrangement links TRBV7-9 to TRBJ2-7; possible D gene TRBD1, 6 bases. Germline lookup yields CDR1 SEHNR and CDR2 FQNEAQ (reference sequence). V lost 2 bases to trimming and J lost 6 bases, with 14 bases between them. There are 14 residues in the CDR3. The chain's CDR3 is CASSLQQGSVEQYF. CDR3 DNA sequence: TGTGCCAGCAGCTTACAACAGGGTTCCGTCGAGCAGTACTTC.

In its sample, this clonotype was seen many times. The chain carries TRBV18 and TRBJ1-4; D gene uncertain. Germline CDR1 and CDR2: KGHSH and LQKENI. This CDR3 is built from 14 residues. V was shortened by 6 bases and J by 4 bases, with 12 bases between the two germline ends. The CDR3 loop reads CASSTSTVNEKLFF. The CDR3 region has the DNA TGTGCCAGCTCCACCAGTACCGTTAATGAAAAACTGTTTTTT.